This T cell receptor (beta chain) is from a study of beta chain features in type 1 diabetes (dated by TCRdb to 2016 to 2019). General notes on the study: No differences in mean age, gender distribution, total cell number or subset yield were found between patients and healthy donors. The study compared TCRB repertoires of sorted circulating CD4+ T cell subsets between recently diagnosed type 1 diabetes patients and matched healthy donors. A total of some 100,000,000 sorted cells were examined across all samples, and a strong correlation was observed between cell number per subset and RNA yield. Naive and central memory subsets were obtained from all 30 or so donors, but regulatory and stem cell-like memory subsets were isolated from only 8 patients and about 8 healthy donors. Study-wide findings and limitations: Because the HLA sub-analyses included only small numbers of individuals, any influence of HLA type on TCRB rearrangement was left unresolved. Because cDNA rather than genomic DNA was sequenced, highly expressing activated cells could have been over-represented, although no difference in activation and CD3 levels was found between groups. Naive, central memory and regulatory TCRB repertoires appeared to be more similar among patients than among healthy donors. In all four CD4+ subsets, TCRB CDR3 length was moderately but significantly shorter in type 1 diabetes patients. At VDJ recombination sites, patients with type 1 diabetes made fewer insertions and deleted more nucleotides, a pattern implying thymic rearrangement abnormalities. PCR might favor shorter templates, but patient and control samples were amplified and corrected together, so any skew would affect both groups equally.

Each donor gave one peripheral blood draw, approximately 0.11 L on average, collected into heparinised tubes. Naive, central memory, regulatory and stem cell-like memory CD4+ T cells were sorted on a BD FACSAria II using a panel including CD45RO, CCR7, CD25, CD127, CD95 and CD27. A purity above 98% was achieved for all sorted populations. PBMCs were separated immediately by Lymphoprep density gradient centrifugation and were stained directly, without being cultured. So that batch effects would be minimized, each experiment stained and sorted samples in pairs, pairing one healthy donor with one patient. Between the V and J ends, shortened by 5 bases and 9 bases respectively, the junction contains 11 bases. The CDR3 starts with the cysteine, ends with the phenylalanine, and has 12 residues. Of all the DNA, just the CDR3 is kept, 36 bases in frame from base 1. Via the germline V gene, CDR1 is MDHEN and CDR2 SYDVKM.

Concerning this clone itself: This clone's antigen is unknown. No per-base quality is available; no much larger clone lies one base away.

All of the isolated RNA was reverse transcribed with the High Capacity cDNA Reverse Transcription Kit, so expressed TCRB transcripts were sequenced. Deep immunoSEQ sequencing was applied to naive, central memory and regulatory T cell samples, giving an average of roughly 3.5 million total reads per sample. After sorted cells were lysed in RLT buffer, RNA was extracted with DNase-treated RNeasy Micro or Mini kits, with the choice depending on cell number. Each cell subset was processed on its own to prevent cross-contamination, while patient and healthy donor samples were processed together. The immunoSEQ multiplex PCR was used to amplify TCRB sequences from cDNA, yielding 87-bp fragments that span the CDR3 region. Sequencing of the amplicons was done on the Illumina HiSeq platform. Processing in the source paper ran as follows. PCR bias was computationally corrected using synthetic template baselines, reads within Hamming distance 2 were collapsed, and singletons that could not be merged were discarded. Reads were aligned to IMGT to assign V, D and J genes, CDR3 length, and insertions or deletions at six rearrangement sites. Within each subset, clonotype counts were normalized to sorted cell number, after which true diversity and Gini coefficients were computed with the tcR R package. The overlap coefficient, calculated on TCRB nucleotide sequences, was used to measure repertoire sharing. Out-of-frame TCRB sequences from naive cells were analyzed as a proxy for the pre-selection repertoire. The immuneACCESS repertoire file appears here via TCRdb, limited to in-frame rearrangements. These files lack a portion of the clones; in checked studies, under half of the deficit traces to unresolved V genes, and the cause of the others is not known. That table supplies the V and J calls and clone size; D and trimming were determined from the DNA. This sample holds roughly 280,000 clones; around 25% were observed only once. The top ten constitute more than 0.009% of the sample.

The chain employs TRBV28 and TRBJ1-5; the D gene cannot be named for sure. This TCR was recovered from a woman under 40 with type 1 diabetes. The specimen sequenced was naive CD4+ T cells from blood. Reading the label with the study, this specimen's cell subset or site is: true naive CD4+ T cells. The CDR3 region has the sequence CASSLYISPQHF. Read as DNA, the sequence is TGTGCCAGCAGTCTATACATCTCGCCCCAGCATTTT.